This T cell receptor beta chain was retrieved from a study of neurological immune-mediated disorders (dated by TCRdb to between 2019 and 2020). For context, the study as a whole: Among the roughly 34 multiple sclerosis patients, relapsing-remitting MS accounted for around 30 and secondary progressive MS accounted for 3. Peripheral blood TCR-beta repertoires from HTLV-I-associated myelopathy (HAM/TSP) patients, multiple sclerosis patients and healthy controls were compared by UMI-based sequencing. The roughly 100 TCR-beta libraries covered PBMC samples along with longitudinal samples, technical triplicates, and paired sorted CD4+ and CD8+ T-cell subsets. The cohort comprised roughly 65 subjects: approximately 15 HAM/TSP patients, around 34 multiple sclerosis patients and approximately 20 healthy controls. Broader findings and caveats from the paper: In phylogenetic analysis, the repertoires of 18 of 34 MS patients grouped into a cluster of related CDR3 sequences, which suggests a possible signature at the repertoire level. No clinical or MRI features were associated with the MS cluster, and the authors said that larger cohorts are needed. No identical CDR3 amino acid sequences were found to be shared among expanded clones across subjects, suggesting that TCR-beta repertoires were private in all groups. TCR clonal expansion was highest in HAM/TSP patients and lowest in MS patients, with MS patients falling below even healthy controls.

To synthesize cDNA, template-switch 5'RACE was performed with a primer carrying a 10-nucleotide random unique molecular identifier so that each TCR transcript was tagged. Every sequencing run covered 15-18 subjects and yielded more than 200 million TCR-beta sequences. Total RNA was extracted with the RNeasy kit. The KAPA Real-time Library Amplification kit was used to amplify TCR-beta VDJ regions with primers for the TCR constant region and the 5'RACE anchor. A first PCR added sample indexes and Illumina adaptors, and a second PCR then raised library yield. After Ampure bead purification, the roughly 650 bp TCR product was size-selected on a 2% E-gel SizeSelection system. Library quality was checked on a Bioanalyzer, concentration was measured with Qubit, and libraries were quantified with the Kapa Library Quantification kit before pooling. Libraries were sequenced paired-end 2 x 150 bp on an Illumina HiSeq 2500. To increase sequence diversity, roughly 24-31% phiX was spiked into each library pool. Per the source publication's procedure: The UMI-based MiGEC pipeline processed quality-filtered reads and removed over 75% of raw TCR sequences during error correction. VDJ genes were aligned to IMGT germline references, and clonotypes were defined by unique CDR3 amino acid sequence plus V-J genes. Clonal expansion, Shannon diversity and CDR3 relatedness (CalcPairwiseDistances, ClusterSamples) were evaluated with VDJtools, and phylogenetic trees were built with CLCbio workbench. Expanded clones were defined as having at least 8 unique UMIs, based on coefficient-of-variation modelling across technical triplicates. Starting from the raw public reads, TCRdb applied fastp trimming at Q25, assembled clones with MiXCR and retained in-frame beta chains. Merged by CDR3 protein, the rows form single entries marked with the most common genes and DNA. TCRdb, rather than the study authors, made the V and J calls. This sample has about 46,000 distinct CDR3 sequences in its table, and around 4.5% of those were observed once. Around 5.7% of the sample is taken by the ten largest.

For the unsorted PBMC libraries, 2 million PBMCs were stored in RNAlater at -80 degrees C until RNA extraction and were used to generate the libraries. Multiple sclerosis patients were enrolled in a US clinical protocol under which disease progression was evaluated by magnetic resonance imaging. Peripheral blood was subjected to Ficoll-Hypaque density gradient centrifugation to isolate PBMCs, which were then cryopreserved in liquid nitrogen. This clonotype was found many times. Its antigen remains undetermined. Qualities for individual bases were not recorded, and no much larger clone is one base off. CDR1 and CDR2 (SGDLS, YYNGEE) derive from the germline V gene. Trimming costs V 4 bases and J 6 bases, and their ends lie 14 bases apart. Counted from cysteine to phenylalanine, this CDR3 has 13 amino acids. The entry retains the CDR3 DNA only, 39 bases that are in frame from base 1.

Material: PBMCs. This receptor was obtained from a woman aged 55-75 years with multiple sclerosis. The rearranged segments are TRBV9 and TRBJ2-7, with an unclear D gene assignment. The sequenced DNA: TGTGCCAGCAGCCCGTTTTCTGGGGTCGAGCAGTACTTC. The encoded protein is CASSPFSGVEQYF.